Sequencing of this T cell receptor beta chain was carried out in a study of regulatory T cells in long-lasting Graves disease. Time point described: newly diagnosed GD, antithyroid drugs for less than 3 months. The authors made the TCR library using RNA they extracted from PBMCs. The V and J ends lost 7 bases and 1 base, in that order; junction bases with no gene match: 12. This CDR3 has 16 amino acids. Per the germline V gene, CDR1 is SQVTM and CDR2 is ANQGSEA. Construction of the TCR beta libraries employed iRepertoire HTBI primers in conjunction with Arm-PCR of CDR3 regions. TCRdb called the multiplex PCR reads again in MiXCR, with one record for every CDR3 protein. This sample carries roughly 530,000 distinct CDR3 sequences, 16% of them seen once, and the ten largest clones take roughly 25%. The same sample was also studied in work on T cells in Graves' hyperthyroidism and ophthalmopathy. According to that study: The HTBI set primed first-round TCR CDR3 RT-PCR.

This sequence originates from a woman aged 40 to 65 with Graves disease. The specimen was peripheral blood mononuclear cells (PBMCs), collected at new diagnosis, from a patient treated with antithyroid drugs. The J gene is TRBJ1-3, the V gene TRBV29-1; TRBD1 matches at 8 bases. The CDR3 sequence: CSADRGPGNSGNTIYF. CDR3 bases: TGCAGCGCCGACAGGGGCCCGGGTAATTCTGGAAACACCATATATTTT.